The clone carrying this TCR beta chain occurred a few times. The germline CDR1 and CDR2 sequences are DFQATT and SNEGSKA (reference sequence). Trimming shortened V by 1 base and J by 0 bases, and 9 bases separated the two germline ends. The CDR3 has 14 amino acids. This entry belongs to a study of blood T cells in healthy people across ages. With a J-beta primer mix and a sample-barcoded 5' primer, a second PCR ran roughly 6 to 11 cycles. TCRdb re-derived calls from the 5' RACE reads in MiXCR, one entry per CDR3 protein. The sample has hundreds of thousands of distinct CDR3 sequences; 20% to 25% are singletons.

This TCR was recovered from an older man in good health. V usage is TRBV20-1 and J usage is TRBJ2-5, with D possibly TRBD1 on 6 matching bases. Input material: blood. In DNA, the CDR3 is TGCAGTGCTAGAGGACAGGACTACCAAGAGACCCAGTACTTC. As protein: CSARGQDYQETQYF.